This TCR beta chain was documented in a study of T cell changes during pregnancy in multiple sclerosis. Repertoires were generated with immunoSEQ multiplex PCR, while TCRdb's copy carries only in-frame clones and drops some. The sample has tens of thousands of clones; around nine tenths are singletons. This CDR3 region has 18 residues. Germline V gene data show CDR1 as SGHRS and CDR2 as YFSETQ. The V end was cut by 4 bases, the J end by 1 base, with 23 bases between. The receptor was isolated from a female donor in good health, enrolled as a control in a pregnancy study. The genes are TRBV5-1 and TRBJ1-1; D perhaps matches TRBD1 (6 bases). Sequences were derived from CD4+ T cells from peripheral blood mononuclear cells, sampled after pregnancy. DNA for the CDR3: TGCGCCAGCAGCGATAGGACAGCTACTAACCGACCGAACACTGAAGCTTTCTTT. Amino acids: CASSDRTATNRPNTEAFF.